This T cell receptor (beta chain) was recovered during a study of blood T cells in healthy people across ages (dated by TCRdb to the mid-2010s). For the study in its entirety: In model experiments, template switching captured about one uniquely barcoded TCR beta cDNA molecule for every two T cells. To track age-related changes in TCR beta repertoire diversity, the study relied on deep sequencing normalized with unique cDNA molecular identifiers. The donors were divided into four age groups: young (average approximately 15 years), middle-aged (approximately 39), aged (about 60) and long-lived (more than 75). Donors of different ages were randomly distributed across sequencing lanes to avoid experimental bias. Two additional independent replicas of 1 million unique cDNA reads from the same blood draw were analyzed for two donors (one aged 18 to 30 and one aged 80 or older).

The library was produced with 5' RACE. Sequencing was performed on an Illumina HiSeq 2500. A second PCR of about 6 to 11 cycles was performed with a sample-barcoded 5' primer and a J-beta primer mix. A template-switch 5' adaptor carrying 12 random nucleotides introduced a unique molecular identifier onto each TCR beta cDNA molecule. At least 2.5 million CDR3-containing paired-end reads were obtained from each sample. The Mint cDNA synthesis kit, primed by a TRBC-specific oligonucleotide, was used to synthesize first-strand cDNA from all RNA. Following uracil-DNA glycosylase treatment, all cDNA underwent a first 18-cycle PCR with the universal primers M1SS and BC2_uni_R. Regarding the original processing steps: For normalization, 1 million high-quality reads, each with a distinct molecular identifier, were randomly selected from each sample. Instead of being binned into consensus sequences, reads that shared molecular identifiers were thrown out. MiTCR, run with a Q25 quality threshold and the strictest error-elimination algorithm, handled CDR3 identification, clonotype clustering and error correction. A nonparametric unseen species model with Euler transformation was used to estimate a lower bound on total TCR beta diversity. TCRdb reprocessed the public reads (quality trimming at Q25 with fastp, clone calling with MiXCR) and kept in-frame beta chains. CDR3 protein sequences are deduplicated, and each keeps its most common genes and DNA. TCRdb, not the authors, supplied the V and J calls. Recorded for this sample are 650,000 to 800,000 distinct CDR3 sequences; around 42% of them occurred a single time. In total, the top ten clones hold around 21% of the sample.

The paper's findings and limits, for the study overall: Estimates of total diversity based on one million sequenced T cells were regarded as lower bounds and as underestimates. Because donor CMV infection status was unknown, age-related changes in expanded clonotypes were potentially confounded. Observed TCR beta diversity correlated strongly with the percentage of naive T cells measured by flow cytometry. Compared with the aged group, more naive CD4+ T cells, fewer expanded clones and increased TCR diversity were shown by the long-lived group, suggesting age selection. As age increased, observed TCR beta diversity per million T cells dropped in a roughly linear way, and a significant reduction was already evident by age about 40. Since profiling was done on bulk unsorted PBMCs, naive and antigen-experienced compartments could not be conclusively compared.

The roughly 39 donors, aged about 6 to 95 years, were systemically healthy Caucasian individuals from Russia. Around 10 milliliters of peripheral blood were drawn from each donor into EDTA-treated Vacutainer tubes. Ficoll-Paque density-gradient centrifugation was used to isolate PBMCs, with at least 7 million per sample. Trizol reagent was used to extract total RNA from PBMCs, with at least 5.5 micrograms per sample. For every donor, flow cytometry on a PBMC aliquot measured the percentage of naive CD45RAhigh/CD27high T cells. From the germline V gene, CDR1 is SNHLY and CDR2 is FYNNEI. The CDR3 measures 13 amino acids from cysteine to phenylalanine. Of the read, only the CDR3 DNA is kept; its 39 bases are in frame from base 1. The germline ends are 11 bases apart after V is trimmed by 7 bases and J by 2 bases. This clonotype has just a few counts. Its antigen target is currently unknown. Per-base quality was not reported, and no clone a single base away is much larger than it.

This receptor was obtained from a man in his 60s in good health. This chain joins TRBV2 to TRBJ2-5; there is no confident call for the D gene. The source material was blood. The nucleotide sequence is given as TGTGCCAGCACCGCGGCAGGACAAGAGACCCAGTACTTC. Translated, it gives CASTAAGQETQYF.